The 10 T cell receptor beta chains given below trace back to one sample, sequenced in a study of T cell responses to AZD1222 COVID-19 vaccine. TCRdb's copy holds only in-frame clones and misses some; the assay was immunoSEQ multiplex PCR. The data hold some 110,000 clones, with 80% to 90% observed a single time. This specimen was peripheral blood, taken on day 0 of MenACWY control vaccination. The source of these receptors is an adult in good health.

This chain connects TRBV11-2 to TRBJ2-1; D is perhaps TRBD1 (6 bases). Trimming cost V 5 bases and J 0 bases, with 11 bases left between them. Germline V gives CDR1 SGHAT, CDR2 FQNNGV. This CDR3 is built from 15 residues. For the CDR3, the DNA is TGTGCCAGCAGCAGAAGGGGGAGCTCCTACAATGAGCAGTTCTTC. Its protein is CASSRRGSSYNEQFF.

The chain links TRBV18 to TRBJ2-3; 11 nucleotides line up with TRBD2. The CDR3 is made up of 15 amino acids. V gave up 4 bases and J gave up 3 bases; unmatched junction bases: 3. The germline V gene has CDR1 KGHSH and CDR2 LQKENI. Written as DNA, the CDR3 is TGTGCCAGCTCACGGGGACTAGCGGCGACAGATACGCAGTATTTT. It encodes CASSRGLAATDTQYF. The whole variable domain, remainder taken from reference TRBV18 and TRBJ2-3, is NAGVMQNPRHLVRRRGQEARLRCSPMKGHSHVYWYRQLPEEGLKFMVYLQKENIIDESGMPKERFSAEFPKEGPSILRIQQVVRGDSAAYFCASSRGLAATDTQYFGPGTRLTVL.

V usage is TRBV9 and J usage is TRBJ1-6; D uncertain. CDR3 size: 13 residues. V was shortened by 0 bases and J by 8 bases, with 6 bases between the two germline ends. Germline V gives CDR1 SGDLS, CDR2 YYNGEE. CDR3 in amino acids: CASSVEVDSPLHF. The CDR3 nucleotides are TGTGCCAGCAGCGTAGAGGTGGATTCACCCCTCCACTTT.

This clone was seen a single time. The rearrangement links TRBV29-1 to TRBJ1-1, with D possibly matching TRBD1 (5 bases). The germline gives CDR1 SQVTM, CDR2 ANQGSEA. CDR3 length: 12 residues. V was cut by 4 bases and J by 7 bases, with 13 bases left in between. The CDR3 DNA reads TGCAGCGTTGGTCGACAGATGGGTGAAGCTTTCTTT. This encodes CSVGRQMGEAFF.

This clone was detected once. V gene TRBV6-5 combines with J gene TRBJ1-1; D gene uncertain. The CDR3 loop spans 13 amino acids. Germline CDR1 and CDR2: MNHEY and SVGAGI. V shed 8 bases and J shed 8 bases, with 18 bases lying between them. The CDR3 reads CASHITNRWEAFF. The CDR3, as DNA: TGTGCCAGCCACATCACAAACCGGTGGGAAGCTTTCTTT.

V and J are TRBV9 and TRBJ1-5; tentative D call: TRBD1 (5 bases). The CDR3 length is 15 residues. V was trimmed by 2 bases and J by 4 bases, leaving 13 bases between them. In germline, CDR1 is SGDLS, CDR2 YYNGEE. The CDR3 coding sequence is TGTGCCAGCAGCGTTTCATCGACAGCTAATCAGCCCCAGCATTTT. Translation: CASSVSSTANQPQHF. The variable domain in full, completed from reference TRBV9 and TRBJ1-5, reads DSGVTQTPKHLITATGQRVTLRCSPRSGDLSVYWYQQSLDQGLQFLIQYYNGEERAKGNILERFSAQQFPDLHSELNLSSLELGDSALYFCASSVSSTANQPQHFGDGTRLSIL.

DNA for the CDR3: TGTGCCAGCAGTTTAATCGGGACAGCCTATGGCTACACCTTC. This encodes CASSLIGTAYGYTF. The chain couples TRBV28 to TRBJ1-2; 7 bases match TRBD1. Germline V gene sequence: CDR1 MDHEN, CDR2 SYDVKM. The V gene end was trimmed by 2 bases and the J gene end by 4 bases; junction bases not matched to a gene: 4. The CDR3 length is 14 residues.

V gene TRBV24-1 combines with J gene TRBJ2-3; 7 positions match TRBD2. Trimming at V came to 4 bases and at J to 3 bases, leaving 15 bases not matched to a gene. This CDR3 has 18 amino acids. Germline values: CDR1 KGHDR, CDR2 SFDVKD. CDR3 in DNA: TGTGCCACCAGTGACCGCCTCGGACTAGGGGCCAAGACAGATACGCAGTATTTT. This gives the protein CATSDRLGLGAKTDTQYF.

DNA for the CDR3: TGTGCCAGCAGCCAAGGGGAGGCAGGGAGAGCTTTCTTT. Encoded protein: CASSQGEAGRAFF. This chain links TRBV3-1 (or the pseudogene TRBV3-2) with TRBJ1-1; D perhaps matches TRBD1 (5 bases). The germline gives CDR1 LGHDT, CDR2 YNNKEL (reference sequence). Trimming shortened V by 1 base and J by 10 bases, and 13 bases separated the two germline ends. The CDR3 contains 13 residues.

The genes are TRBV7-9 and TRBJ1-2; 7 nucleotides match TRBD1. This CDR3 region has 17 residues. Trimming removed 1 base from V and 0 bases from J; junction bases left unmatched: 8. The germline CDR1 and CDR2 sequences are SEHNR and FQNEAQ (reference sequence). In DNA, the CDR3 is TGTGCCAGCAGCTTAGTGGGTGGACAGGCGTCTAACTATGGCTACACCTTC. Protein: CASSLVGGQASNYGYTF. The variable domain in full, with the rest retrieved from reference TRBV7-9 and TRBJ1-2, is DTGVSQNPRHKITKRGQNVTFRCDPISEHNRLYWYRQTLGQGPEFLTYFQNEAQLEKSRLLSDRFSAERPKGSFSTLEIQRTEQGDSAMYLCASSLVGGQASNYGYTFGSGTRLTVV.